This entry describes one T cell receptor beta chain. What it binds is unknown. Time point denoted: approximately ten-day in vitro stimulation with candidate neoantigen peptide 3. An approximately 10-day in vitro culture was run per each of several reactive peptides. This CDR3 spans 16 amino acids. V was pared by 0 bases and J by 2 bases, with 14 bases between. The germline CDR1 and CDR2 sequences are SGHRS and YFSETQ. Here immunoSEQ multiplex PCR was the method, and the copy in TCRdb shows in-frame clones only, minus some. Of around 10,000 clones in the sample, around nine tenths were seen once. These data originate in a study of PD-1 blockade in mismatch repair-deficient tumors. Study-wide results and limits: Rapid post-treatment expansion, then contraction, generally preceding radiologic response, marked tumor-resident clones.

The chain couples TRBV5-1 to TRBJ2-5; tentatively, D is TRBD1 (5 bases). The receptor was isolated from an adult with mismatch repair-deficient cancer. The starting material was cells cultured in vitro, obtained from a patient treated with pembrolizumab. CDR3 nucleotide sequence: TGCGCCAGCAGCTTGGGGGGCTGGCGGCTACAAGAGACCCAGTACTTC. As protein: CASSLGGWRLQETQYF.